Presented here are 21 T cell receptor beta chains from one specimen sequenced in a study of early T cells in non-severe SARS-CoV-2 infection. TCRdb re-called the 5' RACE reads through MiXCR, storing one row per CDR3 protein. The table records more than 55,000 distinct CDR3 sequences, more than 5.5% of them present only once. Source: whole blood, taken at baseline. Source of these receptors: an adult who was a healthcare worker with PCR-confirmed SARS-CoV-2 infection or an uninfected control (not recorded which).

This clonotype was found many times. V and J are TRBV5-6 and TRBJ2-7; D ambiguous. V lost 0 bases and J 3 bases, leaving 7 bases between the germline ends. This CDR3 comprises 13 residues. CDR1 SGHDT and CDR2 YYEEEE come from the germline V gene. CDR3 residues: CASSLEQSYEQYF. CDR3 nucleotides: TGTGCCAGCAGCTTGGAACAGAGCTACGAGCAGTACTTC.

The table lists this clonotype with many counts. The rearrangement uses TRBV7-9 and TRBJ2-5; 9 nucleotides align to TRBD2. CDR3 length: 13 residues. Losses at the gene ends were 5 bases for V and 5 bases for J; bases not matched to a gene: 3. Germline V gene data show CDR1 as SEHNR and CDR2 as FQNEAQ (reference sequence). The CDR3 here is CASSPAGGETQYF. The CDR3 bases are TGTGCCAGCAGCCCAGCGGGAGGCGAGACCCAGTACTTC.

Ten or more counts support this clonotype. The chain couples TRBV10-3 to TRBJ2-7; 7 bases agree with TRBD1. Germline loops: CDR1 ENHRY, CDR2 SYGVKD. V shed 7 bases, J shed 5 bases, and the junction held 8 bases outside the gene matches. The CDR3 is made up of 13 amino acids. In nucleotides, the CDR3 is TGTGCCATCACTCCCACACAGGGGCACGAGCAGTACTTC. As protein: CAITPTQGHEQYF.

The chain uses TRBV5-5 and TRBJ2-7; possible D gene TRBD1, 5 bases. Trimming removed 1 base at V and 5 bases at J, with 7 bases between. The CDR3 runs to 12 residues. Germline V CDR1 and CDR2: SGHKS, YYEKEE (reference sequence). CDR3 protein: CASSLQGNEQYF. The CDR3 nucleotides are TGTGCCAGCAGCTTGCAGGGCAACGAGCAGTACTTC. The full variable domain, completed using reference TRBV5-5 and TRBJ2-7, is DAGVTQSPTHLIKTRGQQVTLRCSPISGHKSVSWYQQVLGQGPQFIFQYYEKEERGRGNFPDRFSARQFPNYSSELNVNALLLGDSALYLCASSLQGNEQYFGPGTRLTVT.

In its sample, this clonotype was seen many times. The CDR3 nucleotides read TGCAGTGCTAGGCCCGCTTTCTTT. Encoded protein: CSARPAFF. The chain links TRBV20-1 to TRBJ1-1, with D unclear. Germline-derived CDR1 and CDR2 are DFQATT and SNEGSKA (reference sequence). V dropped 3 bases and J dropped 11 bases, with 4 bases sitting between them. The CDR3 length is 8 residues.

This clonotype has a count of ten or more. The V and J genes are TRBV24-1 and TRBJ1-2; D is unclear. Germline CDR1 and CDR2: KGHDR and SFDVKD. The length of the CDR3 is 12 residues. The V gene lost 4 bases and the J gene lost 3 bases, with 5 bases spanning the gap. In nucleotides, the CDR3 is TGTGCCACCAGTGAAGCCGACTATGGCTACACCTTC. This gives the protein CATSEADYGYTF.

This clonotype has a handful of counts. DNA of the CDR3: TGTGCCAGCAGTCTTTTTGCGGAGGCTGGGATGTTCTTC. Its translation is CASSLFAEAGMFF. This chain links TRBV27 with TRBJ2-1, with D perhaps matching TRBD2 (5 bases). Germline loops: CDR1 MNHEY, CDR2 SMNVEV (reference sequence). The CDR3 is made up of 13 amino acids. The V end was cut by 5 bases, the J end by 15 bases, with 20 bases between.

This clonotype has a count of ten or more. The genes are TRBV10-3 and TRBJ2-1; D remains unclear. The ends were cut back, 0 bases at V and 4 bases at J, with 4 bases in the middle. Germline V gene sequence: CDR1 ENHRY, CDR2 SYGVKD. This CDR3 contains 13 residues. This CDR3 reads CAISESGYNEQFF. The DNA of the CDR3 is TGTGCCATCAGTGAGTCGGGGTACAATGAGCAGTTCTTC.

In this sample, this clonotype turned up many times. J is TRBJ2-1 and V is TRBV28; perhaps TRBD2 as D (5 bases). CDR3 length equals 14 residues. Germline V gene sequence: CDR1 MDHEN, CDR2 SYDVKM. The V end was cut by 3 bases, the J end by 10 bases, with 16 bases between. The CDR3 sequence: CASSFGRGSWEQFF. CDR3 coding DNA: TGTGCCAGCAGTTTTGGGAGAGGGTCCTGGGAGCAGTTCTTC.

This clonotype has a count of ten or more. DNA of the CDR3: TGCGCCAGCTTTAGGACTAGCGGGAGAGACACCGGGGAGCTGTTTTTT. This translates into CASFRTSGRDTGELFF. The V gene is TRBV10-1, the J gene TRBJ2-2; 13 positions match TRBD2. V lost 8 bases to trimming and J lost 3 bases; unmatched junction nucleotides: 6. The V gene's germline CDR1 is WNHNN and CDR2 SYGVQD (reference sequence). The CDR3 length is 16 residues.

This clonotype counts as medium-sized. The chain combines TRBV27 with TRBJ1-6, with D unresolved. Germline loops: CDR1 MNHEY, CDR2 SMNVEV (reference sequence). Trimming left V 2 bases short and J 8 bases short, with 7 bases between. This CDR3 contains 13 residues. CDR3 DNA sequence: TGTGCCAGCAGTTTAGAGCCCTATTCACCCCTCCACTTT. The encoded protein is CASSLEPYSPLHF.

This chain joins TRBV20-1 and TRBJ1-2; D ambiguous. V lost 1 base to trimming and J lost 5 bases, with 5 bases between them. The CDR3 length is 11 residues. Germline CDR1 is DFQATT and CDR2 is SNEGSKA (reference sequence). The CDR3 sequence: CSARGEYGYTF. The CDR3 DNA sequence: TGCAGTGCTAGAGGGGAGTATGGCTACACCTTC.

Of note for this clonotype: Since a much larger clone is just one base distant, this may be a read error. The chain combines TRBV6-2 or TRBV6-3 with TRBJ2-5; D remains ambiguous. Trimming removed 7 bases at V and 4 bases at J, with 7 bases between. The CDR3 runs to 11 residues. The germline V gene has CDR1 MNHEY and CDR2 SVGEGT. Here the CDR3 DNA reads TGTGCCAGCACCCATCTAGAGACCCAGTACTTC. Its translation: CASTHLETQYF.

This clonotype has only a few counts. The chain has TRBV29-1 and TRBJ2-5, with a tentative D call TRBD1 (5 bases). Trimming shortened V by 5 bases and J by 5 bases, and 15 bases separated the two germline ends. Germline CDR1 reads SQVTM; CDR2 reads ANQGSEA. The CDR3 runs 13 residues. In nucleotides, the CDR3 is TGCAGCGTTCCGAGACAGCCCCAGGAGACCCAGTACTTC. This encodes CSVPRQPQETQYF.

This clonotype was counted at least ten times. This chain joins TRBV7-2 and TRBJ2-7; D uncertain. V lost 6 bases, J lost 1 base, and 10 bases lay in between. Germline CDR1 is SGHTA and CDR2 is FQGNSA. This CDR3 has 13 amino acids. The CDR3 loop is CASSRPGSYEQYF. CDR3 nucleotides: TGTGCCAGCAGTCGACCAGGTTCCTACGAGCAGTACTTC.

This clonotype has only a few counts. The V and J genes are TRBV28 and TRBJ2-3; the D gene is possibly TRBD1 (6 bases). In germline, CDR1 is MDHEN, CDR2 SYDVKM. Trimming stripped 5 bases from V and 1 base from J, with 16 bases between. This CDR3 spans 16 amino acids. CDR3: CASSPDSLMGTDTQYF. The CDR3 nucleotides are TGTGCCAGCAGTCCGGACAGTCTGATGGGCACAGATACGCAGTATTTT. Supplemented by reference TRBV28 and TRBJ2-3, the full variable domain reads DVKVTQSSRYLVKRTGEKVFLECVQDMDHENMFWYRQDPGLGLRLIYFSYDVKMKEKGDIPEGYSVSREKKERFSLILESASTNQTSMYLCASSPDSLMGTDTQYFGPGTRLTVL.

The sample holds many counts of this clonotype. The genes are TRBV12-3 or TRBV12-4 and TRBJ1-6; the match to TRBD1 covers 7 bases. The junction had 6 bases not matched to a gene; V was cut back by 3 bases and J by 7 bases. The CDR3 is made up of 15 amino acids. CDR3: CASSFQGRGNSPLHF. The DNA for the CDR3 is TGTGCCAGCAGTTTCCAAGGCAGGGGGAATTCACCCCTCCACTTT.

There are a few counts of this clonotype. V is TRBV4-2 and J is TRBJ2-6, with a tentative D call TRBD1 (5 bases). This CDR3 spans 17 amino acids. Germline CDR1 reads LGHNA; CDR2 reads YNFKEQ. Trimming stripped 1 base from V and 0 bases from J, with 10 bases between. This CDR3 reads CASSQGFRDSGANVLTF. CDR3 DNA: TGTGCCAGCAGCCAAGGCTTCAGGGACTCTGGGGCCAACGTCCTGACTTTC.

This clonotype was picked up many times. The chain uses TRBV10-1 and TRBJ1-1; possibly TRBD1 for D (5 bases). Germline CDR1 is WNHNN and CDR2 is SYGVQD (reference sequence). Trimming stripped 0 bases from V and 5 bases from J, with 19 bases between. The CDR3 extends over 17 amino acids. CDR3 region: CASSESDRGTLGTEAFF. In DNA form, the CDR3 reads TGCGCCAGCAGTGAGTCTGATCGAGGGACGCTTGGAACTGAAGCTTTCTTT.

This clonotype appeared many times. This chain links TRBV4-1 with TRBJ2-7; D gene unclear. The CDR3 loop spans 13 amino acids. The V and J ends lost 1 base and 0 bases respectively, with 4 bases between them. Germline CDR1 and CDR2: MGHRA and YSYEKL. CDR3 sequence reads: CASSQGGSYEQYF. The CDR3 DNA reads TGCGCCAGCAGCCAAGGGGGCTCCTACGAGCAGTACTTC.

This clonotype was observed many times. The CDR3 coding sequence is TGCAGCGTTGGCTCCAGTGGGGCAGATACGCAGTATTTT. Protein: CSVGSSGADTQYF. The rearrangement joins TRBV29-1 to TRBJ2-3; D gene ambiguous. V was trimmed by 4 bases and J by 4 bases, leaving 12 bases between them. Germline CDR1 reads SQVTM; CDR2 reads ANQGSEA. The CDR3 has 13 amino acids.